These T cell receptor beta chains were read from a single sample in a study of shared clonotypes between healthy human individuals. Only in-frame clones appear in the TCRdb table, and some are missing; sequencing was by immunoSEQ multiplex PCR. Of about 1 million clones listed, about 70% are singletons. Sequencing was carried out using memory CD4+ T cells sorted from blood. The receptor source for this set is a man aged 18-30 years in good health. Each CDR3 is given with its conserved first and last residue. The D gene is left open where the match is weak. Size values are once, few and many counts, or a class for expanded clones, and some rows have none.

cdr3_aa: CASSDGLAGGQETQYF
cdr3_nt: TGCGCCAGCAGTGATGGGCTAGCGGGGGGGCAAGAGACCCAGTACTTC
clone_size: NA
v_call: TRBV10-2
d_call: TRBD2
j_call: TRBJ2-5

cdr3_aa: CASSLGGSTSGRSNEQFF
cdr3_nt: TGTGCCAGCAGCTTGGGGGGGTCGACTAGCGGGAGATCAAATGAGCAGTTCTTC
clone_size: once
v_call: TRBV5-4
d_call: TRBD2
j_call: TRBJ2-1

cdr3_aa: CASIHGGVGQETQYF
cdr3_nt: TGTGCCAGCATTCACGGGGGAGTCGGGCAAGAGACCCAGTACTTC
clone_size: NA
v_call: TRBV2
d_call: NA
j_call: TRBJ2-5

cdr3_aa: CASSESTGTYEQYF
cdr3_nt: TGTGCCAGCAGTGAATCCACGGGAACCTACGAGCAGTACTTC
clone_size: NA
v_call: TRBV25-1
d_call: NA
j_call: TRBJ2-7

cdr3_aa: CASSLRTSGSAGELFF
cdr3_nt: TGTGCCAGCAGTCTGCGGACTAGCGGGAGTGCCGGGGAGCTGTTTTTT
clone_size: once
v_call: TRBV2
d_call: TRBD2
j_call: TRBJ2-2

cdr3_aa: CSVESGEGVYGYTF
cdr3_nt: TGCAGCGTTGAATCTGGGGAGGGGGTCTATGGCTACACCTTC
clone_size: NA
v_call: TRBV29-1
d_call: NA
j_call: TRBJ1-2

cdr3_aa: CASSLSQGATGELFF
cdr3_nt: TGCGCCAGCAGCTTAAGCCAGGGGGCCACCGGGGAGCTGTTTTTT
clone_size: few
v_call: TRBV5-1
d_call: TRBD1
j_call: TRBJ2-2

cdr3_aa: CASSLGQNGPETQYF
cdr3_nt: TGTGCCAGCAGCTTAGGACAGAACGGTCCAGAGACCCAGTACTTC
clone_size: NA
v_call: TRBV7-3
d_call: NA
j_call: TRBJ2-5

cdr3_aa: CAGGGALTDTQYF
cdr3_nt: TGTGCCGGCGGCGGGGCTTTGACAGATACGCAGTATTTT
clone_size: NA
v_call: TRBV2
d_call: NA
j_call: TRBJ2-3

cdr3_aa: CASRFDGTGYNEQFF
cdr3_nt: TGTGCCAGCAGATTCGATGGGACAGGTTACAATGAGCAGTTCTTC
clone_size: NA
v_call: TRBV5-4
d_call: TRBD1
j_call: TRBJ2-1

cdr3_aa: CASSSTGLITGELFF
cdr3_nt: TGTGCCAGCAGTTCGACAGGGTTAATAACCGGGGAGCTGTTTTTT
clone_size: NA
v_call: TRBV28
d_call: TRBD1
j_call: TRBJ2-2

cdr3_aa: CASSLDTEYGYTF
cdr3_nt: TGTGCCAGCAGCTTAGACACTGAATATGGCTACACCTTC
clone_size: NA
v_call: TRBV5-5
d_call: NA
j_call: TRBJ1-2

cdr3_aa: CASIRDRSNTGELFF
cdr3_nt: TGTGCCAGCATTCGGGACAGGTCGAACACCGGGGAGCTGTTTTTT
clone_size: NA
v_call: TRBV2
d_call: TRBD1
j_call: TRBJ2-2

cdr3_aa: CASSRQGYGYGYTF
cdr3_nt: TGTGCCAGCAGTAGACAGGGGTACGGCTATGGCTACACCTTC
clone_size: NA
v_call: TRBV7-9
d_call: TRBD1
j_call: TRBJ1-2

cdr3_aa: CAWSRTAMNTEAFF
cdr3_nt: TGTGCCTGGAGTAGAACAGCTATGAACACTGAAGCTTTCTTT
clone_size: NA
v_call: TRBV30
d_call: NA
j_call: TRBJ1-1

cdr3_aa: CASSPPTSGISEQYF
cdr3_nt: TGTGCCAGCAGCCCCCCGACTAGCGGGATAAGCGAGCAGTACTTC
clone_size: few
v_call: TRBV7-2
d_call: TRBD2
j_call: TRBJ2-7

cdr3_aa: CASSLSNNGNEQFF
cdr3_nt: TGTGCTAGCAGCTTATCTAATAATGGGAATGAGCAGTTCTTC
clone_size: NA
v_call: TRBV7-7
d_call: NA
j_call: TRBJ2-1

cdr3_aa: CASSQIAGEQETQYF
cdr3_nt: TGTGCCAGCAGCCAAATAGCGGGGGAGCAAGAGACCCAGTACTTC
clone_size: NA
v_call: TRBV7-3
d_call: TRBD2
j_call: TRBJ2-5

cdr3_aa: CASSPSLREYTEAFF
cdr3_nt: TGCGCCAGCAGCCCATCCCTCAGAGAATACACTGAAGCTTTCTTT
clone_size: NA
v_call: TRBV5-1
d_call: NA
j_call: TRBJ1-1

cdr3_aa: CASSPGEGLATEAFF
cdr3_nt: TGTGCCAGCAGCCCAGGCGAGGGGCTTGCCACTGAAGCTTTCTTT
clone_size: NA
v_call: TRBV7-9
d_call: NA
j_call: TRBJ1-1

cdr3_aa: CAWGADWETQYF
cdr3_nt: TGTGCCTGGGGGGCCGATTGGGAGACCCAGTACTTC
clone_size: NA
v_call: TRBV30
d_call: NA
j_call: TRBJ2-5

cdr3_aa: CASSLGGGLSYEQYF
cdr3_nt: TGTGCCAGCAGCTTAGGCGGGGGGCTTTCCTACGAGCAGTACTTC
clone_size: NA
v_call: TRBV13
d_call: NA
j_call: TRBJ2-7

cdr3_aa: CSVEGTGSSNEKLFF
cdr3_nt: TGCAGCGTTGAAGGGACAGGGTCTTCCAATGAAAAACTGTTTTTT
clone_size: NA
v_call: TRBV29-1
d_call: TRBD1
j_call: TRBJ1-4

cdr3_aa: CASSLMGSGGYTF
cdr3_nt: TGTGCCAGCAGTTTAATGGGGTCCGGTGGCTACACCTTC
clone_size: NA
v_call: TRBV28
d_call: NA
j_call: TRBJ1-2

cdr3_aa: CAWSAGGSQYF
cdr3_nt: TGTGCCTGGAGTGCTGGGGGTTCGCAGTATTTT
clone_size: NA
v_call: TRBV30
d_call: NA
j_call: TRBJ2-3

cdr3_aa: CASSLSAGGYEQYF
cdr3_nt: TGTGCCAGCAGCTTGTCTGCAGGGGGCTACGAGCAGTACTTC
clone_size: few
v_call: TRBV5-4
d_call: TRBD1
j_call: TRBJ2-7

cdr3_aa: CASSQGSTYYNEQFF
cdr3_nt: TGTGCCAGCAGCCAAGGCAGCACTTACTACAATGAGCAGTTCTTC
clone_size: few
v_call: TRBV14
d_call: NA
j_call: TRBJ2-1

cdr3_aa: CASSSLAGGPYEQYF
cdr3_nt: TGCGCCAGCAGTTCCTTAGCGGGAGGGCCCTACGAGCAGTACTTC
clone_size: NA
v_call: TRBV5-1
d_call: TRBD2
j_call: TRBJ2-7

cdr3_aa: CASSQASVLNEQFF
cdr3_nt: TGCGCCAGCAGCCAGGCCAGCGTCTTAAATGAGCAGTTCTTC
clone_size: NA
v_call: TRBV5-1
d_call: NA
j_call: TRBJ2-1

cdr3_aa: CASLRSKGDEQYF
cdr3_nt: TGTGCCAGCCTTAGAAGTAAAGGGGACGAGCAGTACTTC
clone_size: NA
v_call: TRBV5-8
d_call: NA
j_call: TRBJ2-7

cdr3_aa: CASNPEQGSPLHF
cdr3_nt: TGTGCCTCCAACCCGGAGCAGGGCAGCCCCCTCCACTTT
clone_size: NA
v_call: TRBV30
d_call: NA
j_call: TRBJ1-6

cdr3_aa: CASSEAPREGAEQYF
cdr3_nt: TGTGCCAGCAGTGAAGCCCCTCGTGAGGGCGCAGAGCAGTACTTC
clone_size: NA
v_call: TRBV2
d_call: NA
j_call: TRBJ2-7

cdr3_aa: CASSSGQKIQETQYF
cdr3_nt: TGCGCCAGCAGCTCGGGACAGAAGATCCAAGAGACCCAGTACTTC
clone_size: once
v_call: TRBV5-1
d_call: TRBD1
j_call: TRBJ2-5

cdr3_aa: CASRDTDTEAFF
cdr3_nt: TGTGCCAGTCGGGACACGGACACTGAAGCTTTCTTT
clone_size: NA
v_call: TRBV19
d_call: NA
j_call: TRBJ1-1

cdr3_aa: CASSQLPQETQYF
cdr3_nt: TGTGCCAGCAGCCAACTCCCCCAAGAGACCCAGTACTTC
clone_size: NA
v_call: TRBV4-2
d_call: NA
j_call: TRBJ2-5

cdr3_aa: CASSLGVTDTQYF
cdr3_nt: TGTGCCAGCAGTCTCGGGGTAACAGATACGCAGTATTTT
clone_size: NA
v_call: TRBV27
d_call: NA
j_call: TRBJ2-3

cdr3_aa: CASSFGAFAHEQYF
cdr3_nt: TGTGCCAGCAGTTTCGGAGCCTTTGCCCACGAGCAGTACTTC
clone_size: NA
v_call: TRBV27
d_call: NA
j_call: TRBJ2-7

cdr3_aa: CASSSFNYGYTF
cdr3_nt: TGTGCCAGCAGTAGCTTTAACTATGGCTACACCTTC
clone_size: many
v_call: TRBV28
d_call: NA
j_call: TRBJ1-2

cdr3_aa: CAITPTGGSTEAFF
cdr3_nt: TGTGCCATCACTCCGACAGGCGGGAGCACTGAAGCTTTCTTT
clone_size: NA
v_call: TRBV10-3
d_call: NA
j_call: TRBJ1-1

cdr3_aa: CASSLNLQEAQYF
cdr3_nt: TGTGCCAGCAGCTTAAACCTGCAAGAGGCCCAGTACTTC
clone_size: once
v_call: TRBV11-2
d_call: NA
j_call: TRBJ2-5